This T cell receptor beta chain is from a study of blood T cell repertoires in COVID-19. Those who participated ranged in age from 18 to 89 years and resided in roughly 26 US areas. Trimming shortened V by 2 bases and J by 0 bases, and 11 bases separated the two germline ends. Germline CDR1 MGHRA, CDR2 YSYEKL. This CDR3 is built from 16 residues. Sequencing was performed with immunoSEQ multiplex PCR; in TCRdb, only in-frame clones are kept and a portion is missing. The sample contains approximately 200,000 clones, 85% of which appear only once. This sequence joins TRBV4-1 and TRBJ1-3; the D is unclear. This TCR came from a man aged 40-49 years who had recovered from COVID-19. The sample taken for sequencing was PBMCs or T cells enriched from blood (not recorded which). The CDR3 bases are TGCGCCAGCAGCCAACTTCGACCGGGCTCTGGAAACACCATATATTTT. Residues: CASSQLRPGSGNTIYF.